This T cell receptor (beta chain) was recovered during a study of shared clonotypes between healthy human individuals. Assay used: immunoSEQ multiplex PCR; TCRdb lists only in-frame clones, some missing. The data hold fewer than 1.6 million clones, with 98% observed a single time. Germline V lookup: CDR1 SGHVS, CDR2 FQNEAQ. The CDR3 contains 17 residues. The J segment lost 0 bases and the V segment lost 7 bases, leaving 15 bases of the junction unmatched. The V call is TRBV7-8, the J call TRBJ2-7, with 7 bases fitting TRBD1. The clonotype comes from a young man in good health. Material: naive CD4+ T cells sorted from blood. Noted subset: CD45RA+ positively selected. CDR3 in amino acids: CASTTRTGSLSSYEQYF. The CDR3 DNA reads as TGTGCCAGCACCACTCGGACAGGCTCGTTAAGCTCCTACGAGCAGTACTTC.